The 4 T cell receptor beta chains below come from one sample, sequenced in a study of shared clonotypes between healthy human individuals. Profiled with immunoSEQ multiplex PCR; TCRdb holds only in-frame clones, not every one. The table includes roughly 2,500,000 clones, 93% detected once. Specimen: naive CD4+ T cells from PBMCs. Subset in this sample: CD45RA+ positively selected. The receptors here all came from a man younger than 35 in good health. Some clones in this sample may be carry-over from other donors' samples.

In its sample, this clone was seen once. The rearrangement links TRBV5-1 to TRBJ2-1; D is uncertain. Trimming removed 7 bases from V and 0 bases from J, with 11 bases in between. Germline assignment: CDR1 SGHRS and CDR2 YFSETQ. This CDR3 is 14 amino acids long. CDR3 residues: CASRSVSSYNEQFF. The CDR3 DNA sequence: TGCGCCAGCCGAAGCGTAAGCTCCTACAATGAGCAGTTCTTC.

This chain links TRBV6-5 with TRBJ1-1; 11 bases agree with TRBD1. The V gene's germline CDR1 is MNHEY and CDR2 SVGAGI. This CDR3 has 15 amino acids. With 4 bases clipped from V and 5 bases from J, the junction kept 6 bases outside the gene matches. The CDR3 spells CASSSGQGAGTEAFF. DNA of the CDR3: TGTGCCAGCAGTTCTGGACAGGGGGCCGGGACTGAAGCTTTCTTT.

The CDR3 loop reads CATSTRQDTQYF. CDR3 nucleotides: TGTGCCACCAGCACTAGACAGGATACGCAGTATTTT. The J gene is TRBJ2-3, the V gene TRBV15; D is possibly TRBD1 (5 bases). V lost 4 bases to trimming and J lost 6 bases, with 8 bases between them. Per germline, CDR1 LNHNV and CDR2 YYDKDF (reference sequence). The CDR3 loop spans 12 amino acids.

This chain links TRBV11-2 with TRBJ2-7, with D possibly TRBD1 on 6 matching bases. CDR3 length: 15 amino acids. With 7 bases removed from V and 4 bases from J, the gap between germline ends came to 20 bases. Germline assignment: CDR1 SGHAT and CDR2 FQNNGV. CDR3 loop: CASTLKRTEYYEQYF. The DNA of the CDR3 is TGTGCCAGCACCTTGAAGCGGACAGAATATTACGAGCAGTACTTC.